Sequencing of this TCR beta chain was carried out in a study of cytomegalovirus exposure and HLA in healthy donors. Study background: An early release of data contained approximately 85 million unique TCRs, which came from HLA-typed donors.

Of note for this clone: The antigen is not known.

This CDR3 contains 15 residues. V dropped 5 bases and J dropped 1; count of bases not matched to a gene: 5. The germline V gene has CDR1 SEHNR and CDR2 FQNEAQ (reference sequence). Study conclusions and caveats: Generally TCR sequences proved uncommon, though certain public TCRs appeared in numerous donors. TCR beta chain V- and J-gene trimming was linked, in a later analysis, to a missense variant in DCLRE1C.

Researchers ran the PCR with 60 Vbeta and 13 Jbeta primers. Sequencing used immunoSEQ multiplex PCR; TCRdb keeps in-frame clones, though not all of them. The sample lists roughly 88,000 clones, 55% to 75% seen once, with around 2.5% in the top ten. The chain couples TRBV7-9 to TRBJ2-3; 8 positions match TRBD2. This TCR derives from a man between 45 and 60 years old in good health and CMV-seronegative. Sequencing was performed on PBMCs. The CDR3 bases are TGTGCCAGCAGCGTCAGCGGGAGTGGCACAGATACGCAGTATTTT. It specifies CASSVSGSGTDTQYF.